This T cell receptor beta chain was identified in a study of T cell responses to AZD1222 COVID-19 vaccine (TCRdb year 2021). Broadly, across the study: A total of about 230 trial participants underwent TCR sequencing, of whom roughly 210 received two doses of AZD1222 and about 26 received two doses of the MenACWY control vaccine. Trial participants were enrolled by age into subgroups of 18-55, 56-69 and 70-plus years, and around 150, 28 and 57 TCR-sequenced participants, respectively, were included in these subgroups. Broader findings and caveats from the paper: CD4 TCRs associated with the vaccine covered the entire spike protein, and the dominant responses were in regions 160-218 and 743-854. Conclusions about previously exposed vaccinees are limited, since just five or six AZD1222 recipients were seropositive for SARS-CoV-2 at baseline. Reportedly, close to half of the unique spike-specific TCRs recognized epitopes lying outside the regions that are mutated in the B.1.351 and B.1.1.7 variants. Spike-specific TCR breadth and depth rose significantly after two AZD1222 doses compared with day 0 and with MenACWY recipients. No day 14 peak-response samples were available, so repertoires were characterized only after the peak T cell response. Participants were mostly white British and included more females than males, and it was suggested by the authors that clonal diversity may have been underestimated. In the small 56-69-year group, the increase in depth fell short of significance, most likely because of low power.

As for this clone: No antigen is known for it. No base-level quality is on record; no much larger clone is a single base apart.

The CDR3 regions of human TCRbeta chains were analyzed by immunosequencing. For the original study's pipeline: TCRs in the repertoires were compared against a reference library of SARS-CoV-2-specific TCRs that had been generated with the MIRA antigen-specificity platform. Breadth was defined as the fraction of unique TCRs that were SARS-CoV-2-associated, and depth was defined as the fraction of total T cells that were SARS-CoV-2-associated. Using the MIRA data, each spike-specific TCR was assigned both to the spike region to which the TCR was reactive and to a CD4 or CD8 class. Log10-transformed breadth and depth values were compared by one-way ANOVA with Sidak's multiple comparisons tests. TCRdb took over this immuneACCESS table, retaining in-frame rearrangements with V and J assigned. Such tables are incomplete; in checked studies, under half of the missing clones stem from an unresolved V gene, and the remainder is unexplained. Clone size and V and J calls were adopted from that table, with D and trimming inferred from the DNA. The sample data list 200,000 or so clones, and 75% to 90% of these were observed just once. Of the sample, 2.5% to 3% falls within the top ten clones.

Sequences SGHKS (CDR1) and YYEKEE (CDR2) are obtained from the germline V gene (reference sequence). V loses 4 bases, J loses 6 bases, and the germline ends lie 9 bases apart. Its CDR3 holds 12 amino acids, cysteine through phenylalanine. Only the CDR3 region is kept as DNA, spanning 36 bases read in frame from base 1. Read against the paper, the sample's time point label means: baseline before first vaccination. In light of the paper, this sample's treatment or condition label describes: meningococcal conjugate vaccine given as trial control. The vaccinee samples were drawn from two UK trials, COV001 and COV002, one of which was a single-blind randomized controlled phase 2/3 trial testing AZD1222 (ChAdOx1 nCoV-19) in healthy adults. Trial participant PBMC samples were collected at day 0 and day 28 after the second dose for TCRbeta chain sequencing.

The sequences come from peripheral blood, collected on day 0 of MenACWY control vaccination. The chain is made from TRBV5-5 and TRBJ2-3; TRBD2 is a possible D gene, resting on 6 matching bases. This TCR was sampled from an adult in good health. CDR3 reads: CASSAEGDTQYF. The nucleotide sequence reads as follows: TGTGCCAGCAGCGCGGAGGGGGATACGCAGTATTTT.